Listed here are 29 T cell receptor beta chains from one sample, sequenced in a study of T cells in tuberculosis. Specified time point: new active TB diagnosis, blood taken before or within 7 days of starting treatment. Libraries were prepared by immunoSEQ multiplex PCR; TCRdb keeps only in-frame clonotypes and omits some of them. This table holds around 33,000 clones, about 90% found once. Sequenced here: PBMCs, sampled at tuberculosis diagnosis. The receptors were gathered from an adult with tuberculosis.

The chain recombines TRBV25-1 with TRBJ2-1; 9 bases are a match to TRBD1. V was clipped by 6 bases and J by 3 bases; unmatched bases: 3. Germline V CDR1 and CDR2: MGHDK, SYGVNS. The CDR3 covers 14 residues. The CDR3 spells CASSGTGNYNEQFF. In nucleotides, the CDR3 is TGTGCCAGCAGCGGGACAGGGAACTACAATGAGCAGTTCTTC.

The CDR3 DNA is TGTGCCAGAAGCCCCCAGGAGGTACTTAGCAATCAGCCCCAGCATTTT. Protein: CARSPQEVLSNQPQHF. The chain joins TRBV5-3 to TRBJ1-5; D is undetermined. TRBV5-3 is an ORF; its function is uncertain. The length of the CDR3 is 16 residues. V was clipped by 4 bases and J by 0 bases, with 14 bases between them.

The chain has TRBV10-3 and TRBJ2-4; possibly TRBD2 for D (5 bases). Looked up from germline, CDR1 is ENHRY and CDR2 is SYGVKD. The CDR3 has 17 amino acids. Trimming pared 0 bases from V and 0 bases from J, leaving 12 bases between. This chain's CDR3 is CAISESDSGLAKNIQYF. CDR3 nucleotide sequence: TGTGCCATCAGTGAGTCGGACTCAGGTCTAGCCAAAAACATTCAGTACTTC.

On this clone: Its ends do not fully match the called genes, so a read error is possible. The rearrangement links TRBV7-7 to TRBJ2-3, with D hard to call. The CDR3 has 14 amino acids. Germline-derived CDR1 and CDR2 are SSHAT and FNYEAQ (reference sequence). The CDR3 reads CASSPGLDADTQYF. As DNA, the CDR3 is TGTGCTAGCAGCCCGGGTCTCGACGCGGATACGCAGTATTTT.

The chain links TRBV6-6 to TRBJ1-1; weak D call: TRBD1 (6 bases). Trimming cost V 4 bases and J 3 bases, with 6 bases left between them. CDR3 length: 12 amino acids. Germline V gene data show CDR1 as MNHNY and CDR2 as SVGAGI (reference sequence). CDR3 coding DNA: TGTGCCAGCAGTTCAGGGGACACTGAAGCTTTCTTT. It specifies CASSSGDTEAFF.

This chain joins TRBV5-1 and TRBJ2-2; the D is unclear. This CDR3 region has 15 residues. V was clipped by 3 bases and J by 1 base, with 10 bases between them. CDR1 and CDR2 (germline): SGHRS, YFSETQ. CDR3 amino acids: CASSSVVGNTGELFF. CDR3 nucleotide sequence: TGCGCCAGCAGCTCGGTCGTCGGGAACACCGGGGAGCTGTTTTTT.

The CDR3 region is CASSLSSGNPYEQYF. CDR3 bases: TGTGCCAGCAGTCTTTCTAGCGGAAACCCCTACGAGCAGTACTTC. This chain joins TRBV27 and TRBJ2-7; 7 bases are shared with TRBD2. CDR3 length: 15 residues. Unmatched junction bases numbered 9, after V lost 5 bases and J lost 2 bases. CDR1 is MNHEY, CDR2 SMNVEV, per germline (reference sequence).

J is TRBJ1-2 and V is TRBV28, with TRBD1 identical over 8 bases. Looked up from germline, CDR1 is MDHEN and CDR2 is SYDVKM. This CDR3 has 13 amino acids. J gave up 4 bases and V 9 bases, and 7 bases lay outside the gene matches. CDR3 coding DNA: TGTGCCAGTGATCCGCAGGGGGCCTATGGCTACACCTTC. Protein: CASDPQGAYGYTF.

The chain recombines TRBV30 with TRBJ2-6; D is unclear. The CDR3 extends over 11 amino acids. Deletions cut 2 bases from V and 9 bases from J, with 5 bases between. Germline V gives CDR1 GTSNPN, CDR2 SVGIG (reference sequence). CDR3 loop: CAWSPNNVLTF. In nucleotides, the CDR3 is TGTGCCTGGAGTCCCAACAACGTCCTGACTTTC.

The chain uses TRBV6-1 and TRBJ1-5; 8 bases match TRBD1. V shed 8 bases and J 2 bases; nucleotides not matched to a gene: 2. The CDR3 sequence is 13 residues long. Germline values: CDR1 MNHNS, CDR2 SASEGT. The CDR3 nucleotides read TGTGCCAGCCAGGGGGCAGGCAATCAGCCCCAGCATTTT. Translated: CASQGAGNQPQHF.

J is TRBJ1-1 and V is TRBV27; TRBD1 is a possible D gene (5 bases). V dropped 5 bases and J dropped 5 bases, with 15 bases sitting between them. CDR1 is MNHEY, CDR2 SMNVEV, per germline (reference sequence). CDR3 length: 14 residues. The chain's CDR3 is CASSPWGRGTEAFF. The CDR3 DNA reads as TGTGCCAGCAGTCCATGGGGTAGGGGAACTGAAGCTTTCTTT.

The CDR3, as DNA: TGTGCCAGTAGCCCCCGTACTGGAGCGTCCTACGAGCAGTACTTC. It yields the protein CASSPRTGASYEQYF. This sequence joins TRBV19 and TRBJ2-7; D gene uncertain. The V and J ends lost 6 bases and 1 base respectively, with 16 bases between them. This CDR3 contains 15 residues. Germline-derived CDR1 and CDR2 are LNHDA and SQIVND (reference sequence).

This chain links TRBV18 with TRBJ2-1; perhaps TRBD2 as D (6 bases). V gave up 3 bases and J gave up 0 bases, with 9 bases separating them. Germline CDR1 and CDR2: KGHSH and LQKENI. This CDR3 has 15 amino acids. CDR3 sequence: CASSPGGPSYNEQFF. The DNA for the CDR3 is TGTGCCAGCTCACCGGGGGGTCCCTCCTACAATGAGCAGTTCTTC.

This clone has more than one count but fewer than ten. This chain joins TRBV7-2 and TRBJ1-2, with a tentative D call TRBD1 (6 bases). Trimming removed 5 bases at V and 5 bases at J, with 15 bases between. The CDR3 is made up of 14 amino acids. The V gene's germline CDR1 is SGHTA and CDR2 FQGNSA. Written as DNA, the CDR3 is TGTGCCAGCAGCCCTACGGCGGGGGCGTATGGCTACACCTTC. Its protein is CASSPTAGAYGYTF.

This chain connects TRBV14 to TRBJ2-7; D uncertain. V was shortened by 5 bases and J by 0 bases, with 14 bases between the two germline ends. Per germline, CDR1 SGHDN and CDR2 FVKESK. The CDR3 covers 15 residues. In DNA, the CDR3 is TGTGCCAGCAGCTCCGCATTCACAATCTCCTACGAGCAGTACTTC. It is translated as CASSSAFTISYEQYF.

The V gene is TRBV6-1, the J gene TRBJ1-2; D is uncertain. Trimming took 0 bases from V and 3 from J, leaving 5 bases between them. Germline V gene lookup returns CDR1 MNHNS and CDR2 SASEGT. The CDR3 runs to 13 residues. The CDR3 here is CASSEAPYYGYTF. The CDR3 coding sequence is TGTGCCAGCAGTGAAGCTCCGTACTATGGCTACACCTTC.

J is TRBJ1-2 and V is TRBV10-2, with D perhaps TRBD1 (6 bases). CDR3 length: 12 residues. Germline V gene data show CDR1 as WSHSY and CDR2 as SAAADI. Trimming took 8 bases from V and 4 from J, leaving 11 bases between them. CDR3 residues: CASEGDSYGYTF. CDR3 sequence (DNA): TGCGCCAGCGAGGGGGATTCCTATGGCTACACCTTC.

The chain is built from TRBV2 and TRBJ1-2, with a weak D call TRBD1 (5 bases). The germline V gene has CDR1 SNHLY and CDR2 FYNNEI. The germline V and J ends were trimmed by 7 bases and 0 bases, with 12 bases remaining between them. The length of the CDR3 is 14 residues. In DNA, the CDR3 is TGTGCCAGCATCAGGACAAAAACTAACTATGGCTACACCTTC. It translates to CASIRTKTNYGYTF.

Only a few counts were recorded for this clone. This sequence joins TRBV30 and TRBJ1-5; maybe TRBD1 (6 bases). Germline CDR1 and CDR2: GTSNPN and SVGIG (reference sequence). This CDR3 comprises 14 residues. Trimming stripped 3 bases from V and 2 bases from J, with 11 bases between. The CDR3 is CAWRQGLGNQPQHF. CDR3 bases: TGTGCCTGGAGACAGGGTCTTGGCAATCAGCCCCAGCATTTT. The full variable domain, rest sourced from reference TRBV30 and TRBJ1-5, is SQTIHQWPATLVQPVGSPLSLECTVEGTSNPNLYWYRQAAGRGLQLLFYSVGIGQISSEVPQNLSASRPQDRQFILSSKKLLLSDSGFYLCAWRQGLGNQPQHFGDGTRLSIL.

The rearrangement joins TRBV7-8 to TRBJ2-7; 7 positions match TRBD1. The J segment lost 1 base and the V segment lost 1 base, leaving 4 bases of the junction unmatched. The CDR3 has 15 residues. Germline V lookup: CDR1 SGHVS, CDR2 FQNEAQ. CDR3 in DNA: TGTGCCAGCAGCTTAGTAATCAGGGGGTCCTACGAGCAGTACTTC. Amino acid sequence: CASSLVIRGSYEQYF.

The chain combines TRBV18 with TRBJ2-5; D unresolved. Germline loops: CDR1 KGHSH, CDR2 LQKENI. The CDR3 sequence is 13 residues long. Trimming took 4 bases from V and 0 from J, leaving 6 bases between them. For the CDR3, the DNA is TGTGCCAGCTCACTATCAGACCAAGAGACCCAGTACTTC. Encoded protein: CASSLSDQETQYF.

This chain uses TRBV7-2 with TRBJ2-5, with 13 positions matching TRBD2. Per germline, CDR1 SGHTA and CDR2 FQGNSA. CDR3 length: 16 residues. The trim removed 4 bases at V and 4 bases at J, leaving 6 bases unmatched. The CDR3 DNA is TGTGCCAGCAGCTCCGGACTAGCGGGAGAAGTAGAGACCCAGTACTTC. Translating gives CASSSGLAGEVETQYF.

V gene TRBV12-5 combines with J gene TRBJ2-1; TRBD2 aligns across 8 bases. V trimming: 5 bases; J trimming: 1 base; junction bases outside the gene matches: 7. CDR3 length equals 16 residues. CDR1 is LGHNT and CDR2 is FRNRAP in the germline V gene. CDR3 coding DNA: TGTGCTAGTGGTCCCGGGCCGGGAGGGTCCTACAATGAGCAGTTCTTC. It encodes CASGPGPGGSYNEQFF. Full variable domain (remainder filled in from reference TRBV12-5 and TRBJ2-1): DARVTQTPRHKVTEMGQEVTMRCQPILGHNTVFWYRQTMMQGLELLAYFRNRAPLDDSGMPKDRFSAEMPDATLATLKIQPSEPRDSAVYFCASGPGPGGSYNEQFFGPGTRLTVL.

The rearrangement joins TRBV27 to TRBJ2-5; TRBD2 matches at 11 bases. The germline V gene has CDR1 MNHEY and CDR2 SMNVEV (reference sequence). This CDR3 is built from 16 residues. V lost 5 bases to trimming and J lost 7 bases; unmatched junction nucleotides: 12. CDR3 residues: CASSPVAGGPIGTQYF. The CDR3, as DNA: TGTGCCAGCAGTCCCGTAGCGGGGGGGCCAATAGGGACCCAGTACTTC.

The rearrangement joins TRBV28 to TRBJ2-4; 12 bases map to TRBD2. Trimming removed 6 bases from V and 6 bases from J; junction bases left unmatched: 3. This CDR3 contains 14 residues. CDR1 MDHEN and CDR2 SYDVKM come from the germline V gene. The CDR3 is CASRQGLAGNIQYF. The DNA for the CDR3 is TGTGCCAGCAGGCAGGGACTAGCGGGAAACATTCAGTACTTC.

V gene TRBV4-3 combines with J gene TRBJ2-2, with D possibly being TRBD2 (6 bases). CDR3 length: 16 residues. The ends were cut back, 0 bases at V and 7 bases at J, with 15 bases in the middle. Germline V gives CDR1 LGHNA, CDR2 YSLEER. The CDR3 reads CASSQDGGLKGGELFF. In DNA form, the CDR3 reads TGCGCCAGCAGCCAAGACGGGGGTCTGAAGGGCGGGGAGCTGTTTTTT.

The chain links TRBV6-1 to TRBJ2-7; no reliable D call. From germline, CDR1 is MNHNS and CDR2 SASEGT. Trimming shortened V by 4 bases and J by 6 bases, and 13 bases separated the two germline ends. The CDR3 spans 13 residues. CDR3 residues: CASSGSRFGEQYF. CDR3 sequence (DNA): TGTGCCAGCAGTGGGTCTAGATTCGGCGAGCAGTACTTC.

The chain uses TRBV19 and TRBJ1-2; D is perhaps TRBD1 (5 bases). V lost 3 bases and J lost 2, with 10 bases in between. Germline CDR1 and CDR2: LNHDA and SQIVND (reference sequence). The CDR3 totals 14 residues. CDR3 DNA sequence: TGTGCCAGTAGTATGTCTACAGGAAACTATGGCTACACCTTC. Translating gives CASSMSTGNYGYTF.

CDR3 nucleotides: TGTGCCAGCACCTCCTCGGGGCAGGGGGGCACTGAAGCTTTCTTT. It codes for CASTSSGQGGTEAFF. V is TRBV28 and J is TRBJ1-1; 7 nucleotides match TRBD1. The CDR3 has 15 residues. Losses at the gene ends were 7 bases for V and 4 bases for J; bases not matched to a gene: 12. Germline values: CDR1 MDHEN, CDR2 SYDVKM.